This T cell receptor (beta chain) is drawn from a study of cytomegalovirus exposure and HLA in healthy donors. At the level of the study: Earlier, 180 million or so T cells were analyzed, and around 100 million unique TCR beta sequences were found among them. Broader study findings: In a later analysis, compared with equally common non-associated chains, HLA-associated beta chains were more expanded. In vitro testing confirmed three CMV-associated chains as specific for CMV antigens.

In the PCR, 60 Vbeta and 13 Jbeta primers were used. The protocol was immunoSEQ multiplex PCR, while the TCRdb copy is restricted to in-frame clones and leaves out a portion. The sample includes over 50,000 clones, about 89% of them seen just once. The CDR3 has 15 residues. Per the germline V gene, CDR1 is SGHTA and CDR2 is FQGNSA. Trimming stripped 2 bases from V and 2 bases from J, with 11 bases between. This clone was detected once. Its target is not known. The specimen was PBMCs. V and J are TRBV7-2 and TRBJ2-3; tentatively, D is TRBD2 (5 bases). The TCR was taken from a man aged 25-40 years in good health and CMV-seropositive. The CDR3 here is CASSLLAGVTDTQYF. DNA for the CDR3: TGTGCCAGCAGCTTACTAGCTGGGGTCACAGATACGCAGTATTTT. The whole variable domain, filled in from reference TRBV7-2 and TRBJ2-3, reads GAGVSQSPSNKVTEKGKDVELRCDPISGHTALYWYRQSLGQGLEFLIYFQGNSAPDKSGLPSDRFSAERTGGSVSTLTIQRTQQEDSAVYLCASSLLAGVTDTQYFGPGTRLTVL.